This T cell receptor beta chain is drawn from a study of T cell repertoires in cytomegalovirus infection. The V end lost 2 bases, the J end lost 1 base, and 9 bases lay between the germline ends. The germline V gene has CDR1 MNHEY and CDR2 SMNVEV (reference sequence). This CDR3 is built from 14 residues. In TCRdb, the reads were re-called with MiXCR into one record per CDR3 protein. The sample includes fewer than 30,000 distinct CDR3 sequences, 15% to 20% seen only once; the top ten take about 82%. This clonotype was detected once. Its specificity is not known. Sequencing was performed on CD8+ T cells from cultured PBMCs, taken from culture after CMV antigen stimulation. The receptor was isolated from a human donor in good health (CMV status not recorded). Some clones in this sample may be carry-over from other donors' samples. The chain recombines TRBV27 with TRBJ2-7; the D is unclear. This CDR3 reads CASSLGSGSYEQYF. The CDR3 DNA reads TGTGCCAGCAGTTTAGGATCCGGATCCTACGAGCAGTACTTC.